The clone carrying this T cell receptor beta chain occurred a few times. The sample is drawn from a study of cytomegalovirus exposure and HLA in healthy donors. Trimming cost V 5 bases and J 7 bases, with 12 bases left between them. CDR1 and CDR2 (germline): LNHDA, SQIVND (reference sequence). The CDR3 is made up of 12 amino acids. PCR used 60 Vbeta primers and 13 Jbeta primers. This table comes from immunoSEQ multiplex PCR, and its TCRdb copy is limited to in-frame clones, with some not included. The sample lists approximately 72,000 clones, about four fifths occurring once. This sequence originates from a man aged 18 to 30 in good health and CMV-seronegative. Material: PBMCs. The rearrangement links TRBV19 to TRBJ2-7, with a tentative D call TRBD2 (5 bases). CDR3 region: CASSATLAEQYF. CDR3 nucleotides: TGTGCCAGTAGTGCCACATTAGCGGAGCAGTACTTC.